These 5 T cell receptor beta chains share one sample of origin, sequenced in a study of cytomegalovirus exposure and HLA in healthy donors. The PCR contained 60 Vbeta and 13 Jbeta primers. Profiling relied on immunoSEQ multiplex PCR, and the TCRdb table lists in-frame clones only, not all of them. The table shows about 110,000 clones, with under 90% occurring only once. Sequencing was done on a sample of PBMCs. Receptor source: a woman aged 30 to 39 in good health and CMV-seronegative.

The V call is TRBV9, the J call TRBJ2-5; D possibly corresponds to TRBD2 (5 bases). The CDR3 has 15 residues. The V gene's germline CDR1 is SGDLS and CDR2 YYNGEE. Trimming left V 3 bases short and J 5 bases short, with 17 bases between. CDR3 sequence: CASSAYPGLRETQYF. Written as DNA, the CDR3 is TGTGCCAGCAGCGCCTACCCCGGACTCAGGGAGACCCAGTACTTC. The variable domain in full, with the rest retrieved from reference TRBV9 and TRBJ2-5, is DSGVTQTPKHLITATGQRVTLRCSPRSGDLSVYWYQQSLDQGLQFLIQYYNGEERAKGNILERFSAQQFPDLHSELNLSSLELGDSALYFCASSAYPGLRETQYFGPGTRLLVL.

The rearrangement links TRBV6-6 to TRBJ2-1; no reliable D call. Germline CDR1 and CDR2: MNHNY and SVGAGI (reference sequence). Trimming removed 5 bases from V and 5 bases from J, with 4 bases in between. The CDR3 is 11 amino acids. CDR3 residues: CASSPNNEQFF. The CDR3 DNA sequence: TGTGCCAGCAGTCCAAACAATGAGCAGTTCTTC.

The chain couples TRBV11-3 to TRBJ2-3, with a possible D match to TRBD1 (7 bases). Trimming shortened V by 3 bases and J by 1 base, and 14 bases separated the two germline ends. CDR3 size: 16 residues. Germline V gene data show CDR1 as SGHNT and CDR2 as YENEEA. The CDR3 loop reads CASSFQQGTRTDTQYF. CDR3 nucleotides: TGTGCCAGCAGCTTTCAACAGGGGACTCGCACAGATACGCAGTATTTT.

The V and J genes are TRBV5-4 and TRBJ2-2; D is possibly TRBD2 (7 bases). CDR1 is SGHNT and CDR2 is YYREEE in the germline V gene (reference sequence). CDR3 length equals 15 residues. With 2 bases removed from V and 6 bases from J, the gap between germline ends came to 14 bases. CDR3 DNA sequence: TGTGCCAGCAGCTTCGTACAGGGAGGGGCCGGGGAGCTGTTTTTT. Its translation: CASSFVQGGAGELFF.

The V call is TRBV28, the J call TRBJ2-7, with 8 bases aligning to TRBD2. CDR1 and CDR2 (germline): MDHEN, SYDVKM. The V gene end was trimmed by 9 bases and the J gene end by 6 bases; junction bases not matched to a gene: 16. The CDR3 spans 15 residues. The CDR3 nucleotides read TGTGCCAGTTGGCGGGGGAGCGGGAGTGGGCGCGAGCAGTACTTC. Translation: CASWRGSGSGREQYF.